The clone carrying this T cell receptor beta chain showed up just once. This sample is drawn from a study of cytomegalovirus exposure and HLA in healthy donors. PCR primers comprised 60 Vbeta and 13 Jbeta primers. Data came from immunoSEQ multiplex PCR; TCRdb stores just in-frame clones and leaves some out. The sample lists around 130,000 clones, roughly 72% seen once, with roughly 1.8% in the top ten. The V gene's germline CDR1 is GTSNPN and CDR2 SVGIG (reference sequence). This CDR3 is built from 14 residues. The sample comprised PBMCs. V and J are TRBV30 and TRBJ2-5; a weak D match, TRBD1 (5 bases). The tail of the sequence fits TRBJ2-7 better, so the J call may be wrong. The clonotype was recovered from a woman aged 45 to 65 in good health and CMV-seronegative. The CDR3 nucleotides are TGTGCCTGGAGTGGTGCGTCGGACACGCACGAGCAGTACTTC. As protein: CAWSGASDTHEQYF.